One sample yielded the 20 T cell receptor beta chains listed below, sequenced in a study of technical replicates of blood from four donors. TCRdb keeps only in-frame clones here, not all; method: immunoSEQ multiplex PCR. The sample comprises 90,000 to 100,000 clones, about 95% of which are singletons, and approximately 0.36% rests with the top ten. Sequenced material: T cells isolated from PBMCs. The receptors shown here come from a human donor in good health.

This chain connects TRBV6-1 to TRBJ2-3; the match to TRBD2 covers 8 bases. This CDR3 contains 15 residues. Looked up from germline, CDR1 is MNHNS and CDR2 is SASEGT. The trim removed 3 bases at V and 5 bases at J, leaving 7 bases unmatched. CDR3: CASSESGGMGDTQYF. In nucleotides, the CDR3 is TGTGCCAGCAGTGAGTCGGGAGGGATGGGAGATACGCAGTATTTT.

V gene TRBV19 combines with J gene TRBJ2-1, with D tentatively TRBD2 (6 bases). The germline V gene encodes CDR1 LNHDA and CDR2 SQIVND (reference sequence). V lost 3 bases and J lost 0, with 6 bases in between. This CDR3 spans 14 amino acids. The CDR3: CASSIGSSYNEQFF. CDR3 nucleotide sequence: TGTGCCAGTAGTATCGGGAGCTCCTACAATGAGCAGTTCTTC.

The V call is TRBV6-6, the J call TRBJ2-3; a weak D match, TRBD2 (6 bases). V gave up 4 bases and J gave up 0 bases, with 11 bases separating them. Germline CDR1 MNHNY, CDR2 SVGAGI (reference sequence). The CDR3 has 15 amino acids. For the CDR3, the DNA is TGTGCCAGCAGTTTAGGGACTGCTAGCACAGATACGCAGTATTTT. It specifies CASSLGTASTDTQYF.

V and J are TRBV7-2 and TRBJ2-7; a weak D match, TRBD2 (5 bases). With 1 base removed from V and 3 bases from J, the gap between germline ends came to 13 bases. The CDR3 covers 15 residues. CDR1 is SGHTA, CDR2 FQGNSA, per germline. The CDR3 loop is CASSLVNSVNYEQYF. CDR3 nucleotides: TGTGCCAGCAGCTTAGTGAATAGCGTTAACTACGAGCAGTACTTC.

The chain uses TRBV5-1 and TRBJ1-1, with D perhaps matching TRBD1 (6 bases). Trimming removed 5 bases from V and 8 bases from J, with 19 bases in between. This CDR3 comprises 14 residues. Germline assignment: CDR1 SGHRS and CDR2 YFSETQ. The CDR3 loop is CASRSPDRTLEAFF. The CDR3 DNA is TGCGCCAGCAGATCCCCAGACAGGACTCTAGAAGCTTTCTTT. Based on the CDR3 plus reference TRBV5-1 and TRBJ1-1, the full variable domain is KAGVTQTPRYLIKTRGQQVTLSCSPISGHRSVSWYQQTPGQGLQFLFEYFSETQRNKGNFPGRFSGRQFSNSRSEMNVSTLELGDSALYLCASRSPDRTLEAFFGQGTRLTVV.

The chain is built from TRBV5-5 and TRBJ2-7, with D maybe TRBD1 (6 bases). CDR3 length equals 11 residues. The V end was cut by 1 base, the J end by 7 bases, with 6 bases between. Germline values: CDR1 SGHKS, CDR2 YYEKEE (reference sequence). The CDR3 DNA is TGTGCCAGCAGCTTGAGGGGGGAGCAGTACTTC. Encoded protein: CASSLRGEQYF.

The chain joins TRBV5-4 to TRBJ2-7; 7 bases align to TRBD2. The CDR3 is 14 residues long. V lost 0 bases, J lost 1 base, and 1 base stayed unmatched. Per germline, CDR1 SGHNT and CDR2 YYREEE (reference sequence). The CDR3 bases are TGTGCCAGCAGCTTGGGACTAGCTTCCTACGAGCAGTACTTC. It is translated as CASSLGLASYEQYF.

This chain connects TRBV6-5 to TRBJ1-4; the match to TRBD1 covers 10 bases. The trim removed 4 bases at V and 7 bases at J, leaving 3 bases unmatched. Germline loops: CDR1 MNHEY, CDR2 SVGAGI. The length of the CDR3 is 14 residues. In DNA form, the CDR3 reads TGTGCCAGCAGTTGGGACAGGGGAGGTGAAAAACTGTTTTTT. Protein sequence: CASSWDRGGEKLFF.

The chain joins TRBV30 to TRBJ1-4; D is perhaps TRBD1 (5 bases). Germline V gives CDR1 GTSNPN, CDR2 SVGIG (reference sequence). Trimming removed 4 bases from V and 5 bases from J, with 17 bases in between. The CDR3 spans 15 residues. CDR3 in amino acids: CAWTTGFRENEKLFF. The CDR3 DNA sequence: TGTGCCTGGACCACAGGTTTTAGGGAAAATGAAAAACTGTTTTTT.

This chain links TRBV7-8 with TRBJ2-7, with 7 positions matching TRBD1. The CDR3 is made up of 15 amino acids. V lost 1 base, J lost 2 bases, and 5 bases stayed unmatched. Germline CDR1 and CDR2: SGHVS and FQNEAQ. The CDR3 DNA reads TGTGCCAGCAGCTTAGGAGGACAGGTCCCCTACGAGCAGTACTTC. This translates into CASSLGGQVPYEQYF.

V and J are TRBV6-1 and TRBJ2-5; no clear D. The germline V and J ends were trimmed by 2 bases and 1 base, with 8 bases remaining between them. The CDR3 contains 14 residues. Germline assignment: CDR1 MNHNS and CDR2 SASEGT. CDR3 loop: CASSEQNFQETQYF. DNA for the CDR3: TGTGCCAGCAGTGAACAAAACTTCCAAGAGACCCAGTACTTC.

The chain combines TRBV6-5 with TRBJ2-1; 8 bases fit TRBD1. The germline gives CDR1 MNHEY, CDR2 SVGAGI. This CDR3 region has 15 residues. V lost 6 bases to trimming and J lost 2 bases; unmatched junction nucleotides: 6. CDR3 sequence: CASRVDRDPYNEQFF. Written as DNA, the CDR3 is TGTGCCAGCAGGGTGGACAGGGACCCCTACAATGAGCAGTTCTTC.

The chain employs TRBV7-2 and TRBJ2-3; tentatively, D is TRBD2 (6 bases). The V gene lost 3 bases and the J gene lost 3 bases, with 10 bases spanning the gap. The CDR3 runs to 14 residues. From germline, CDR1 is SGHTA and CDR2 FQGNSA. CDR3 in DNA: TGTGCCAGCAGCTTGGATCGGGGGACAGATACGCAGTATTTT. This gives the protein CASSLDRGTDTQYF.

This chain uses TRBV19 with TRBJ1-5, with D possibly matching TRBD1 (6 bases). The CDR3 is 14 residues long. The germline CDR1 and CDR2 sequences are LNHDA and SQIVND (reference sequence). Trimming shortened V by 6 bases and J by 6 bases, and 15 bases separated the two germline ends. The CDR3 DNA reads TGTGCCAGTAGCCCCACAGGGACCGGTCAGCCCCAGCATTTT. Its protein is CASSPTGTGQPQHF.

V usage is TRBV27 and J usage is TRBJ2-1, with TRBD2 identical over 13 bases. J gave up 7 bases and V 4 bases, and 4 bases lay outside the gene matches. The CDR3 length is 15 residues. CDR1 is MNHEY, CDR2 SMNVEV, per germline (reference sequence). As DNA, the CDR3 is TGTGCCAGCAGTTCCGGGACTAGCGGGAAAAATGAGCAGTTCTTC. This codes for CASSSGTSGKNEQFF.

The chain has TRBV30 and TRBJ2-6; D is unresolved. This CDR3 spans 14 amino acids. The germline CDR1 and CDR2 sequences are GTSNPN and SVGIG (reference sequence). V was trimmed by 2 bases and J by 2 bases, leaving 7 bases between them. CDR3 in DNA: TGTGCCTGGAGTCTGGGCGCTGGGGCCAACGTCCTGACTTTC. It encodes CAWSLGAGANVLTF.

The chain combines TRBV29-1 with TRBJ1-1, with D possibly TRBD1 on 6 matching bases. The germline V gene encodes CDR1 SQVTM and CDR2 ANQGSEA. V was cut by 4 bases and J by 1 base, with 13 bases left in between. This CDR3 comprises 14 residues. CDR3 loop: CSVGGGPSNTEAFF. The CDR3 coding sequence is TGCAGCGTTGGCGGGGGGCCATCGAACACTGAAGCTTTCTTT.

V usage is TRBV28 and J usage is TRBJ1-2; D unclear. Germline V lookup: CDR1 MDHEN, CDR2 SYDVKM. Trimming removed 6 bases from V and 8 bases from J, with 22 bases in between. CDR3 length: 15 residues. The DNA for the CDR3 is TGTGCCAGCAGCCCCGCTGGGGAGGAATGGGAAGGCTACACCTTC. Protein: CASSPAGEEWEGYTF.

This rearrangement joins TRBV14 to TRBJ2-5; a weak D match, TRBD2 (5 bases). The CDR3 totals 14 residues. Germline assignment: CDR1 SGHDN and CDR2 FVKESK. V shed 4 bases and J shed 5 bases, with 14 bases lying between them. Here the CDR3 reads CASSRDRGWETQYF. The CDR3 nucleotides read TGTGCCAGCAGCCGGGATCGGGGATGGGAGACCCAGTACTTC.

The J gene is TRBJ2-2, the V gene TRBV4-2, with 7 bases matching TRBD1. The V and J ends lost 0 bases and 6 bases, in that order; junction bases with no gene match: 4. The CDR3 covers 15 residues. CDR1 and CDR2 from the germline V gene are LGHNA and YNFKEQ. The CDR3 is CASSQDVTGPGELFF. The CDR3 bases are TGTGCCAGCAGCCAAGATGTGACAGGGCCCGGGGAGCTGTTTTTT.